Sequencing of this TCR beta chain was carried out in a study of blood T cell repertoires in COVID-19. The table came from immunoSEQ multiplex PCR; TCRdb's copy has only in-frame clones and leaves some out. The table lists some 100,000 clones, about nine tenths of them singletons. The sequencing sample was made of peripheral blood. This TCR came from a man aged 50-60 years with acute or convalescent COVID-19.

CDR3 region: CASSLAGTGWADTQYF. In DNA form, the CDR3 reads TGTGCCAGCAGCTTAGCTGGGACAGGGTGGGCAGATACGCAGTATTTT. V and J are TRBV11-2 and TRBJ2-3; 9 bases line up with TRBD1. This CDR3 has 16 amino acids. Germline values: CDR1 SGHAT, CDR2 FQNNGV. V shed 1 base, J shed 4 bases, and the junction held 6 bases outside the gene matches.